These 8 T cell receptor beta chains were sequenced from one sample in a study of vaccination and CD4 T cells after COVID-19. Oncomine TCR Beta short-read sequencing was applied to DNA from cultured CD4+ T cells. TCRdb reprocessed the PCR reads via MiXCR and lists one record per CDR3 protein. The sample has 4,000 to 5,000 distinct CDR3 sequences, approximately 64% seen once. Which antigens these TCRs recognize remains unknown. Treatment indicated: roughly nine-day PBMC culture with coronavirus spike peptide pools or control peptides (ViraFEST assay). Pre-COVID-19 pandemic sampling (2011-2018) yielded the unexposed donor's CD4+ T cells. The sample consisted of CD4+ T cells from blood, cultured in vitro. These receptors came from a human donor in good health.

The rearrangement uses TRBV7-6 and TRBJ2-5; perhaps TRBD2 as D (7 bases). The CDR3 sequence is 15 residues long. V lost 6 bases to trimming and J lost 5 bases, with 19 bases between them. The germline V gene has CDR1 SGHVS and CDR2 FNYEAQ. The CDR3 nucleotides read TGTGCCAGCAGTCTTAGGGGGGGTGCGTCGGAGACCCAGTACTTC. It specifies CASSLRGGASETQYF.

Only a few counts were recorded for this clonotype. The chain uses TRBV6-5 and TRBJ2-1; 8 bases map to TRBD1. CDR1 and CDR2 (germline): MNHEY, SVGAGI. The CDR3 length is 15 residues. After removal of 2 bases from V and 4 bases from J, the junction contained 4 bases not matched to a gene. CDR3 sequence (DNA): TGTGCCAGCAGTTACGTTGGGACAGGATACAATGAGCAGTTCTTC. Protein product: CASSYVGTGYNEQFF.

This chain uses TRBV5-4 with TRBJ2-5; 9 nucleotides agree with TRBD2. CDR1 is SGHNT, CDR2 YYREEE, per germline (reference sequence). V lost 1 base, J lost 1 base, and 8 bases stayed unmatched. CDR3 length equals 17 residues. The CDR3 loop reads CASSLFQRGDLQETQYF. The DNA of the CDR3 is TGTGCCAGCAGCTTGTTCCAGCGGGGGGACCTCCAAGAGACCCAGTACTTC. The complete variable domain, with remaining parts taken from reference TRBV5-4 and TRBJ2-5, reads ETGVTQSPTHLIKTRGQQVTLRCSSQSGHNTVSWYQQALGQGPQFIFQYYREEENGRGNFPPRFSGLQFPNYSSELNVNALELDDSALYLCASSLFQRGDLQETQYFGPGTRLLVL.

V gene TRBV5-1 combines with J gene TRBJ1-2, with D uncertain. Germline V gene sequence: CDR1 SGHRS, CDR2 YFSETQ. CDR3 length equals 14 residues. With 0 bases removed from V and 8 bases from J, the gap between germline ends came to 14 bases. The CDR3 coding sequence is TGCGCCAGCAGCTTGGCCGCAGCGGCGGGCGGCTACACCTTC. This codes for CASSLAAAAGGYTF.

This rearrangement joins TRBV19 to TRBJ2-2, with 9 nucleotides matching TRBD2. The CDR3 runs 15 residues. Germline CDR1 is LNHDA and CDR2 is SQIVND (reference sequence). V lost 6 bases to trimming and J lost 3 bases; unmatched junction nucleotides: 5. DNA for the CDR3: TGTGCCAGTAGGCTCGGGACTAGCTACACCGGGGAGCTGTTTTTT. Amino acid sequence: CASRLGTSYTGELFF.

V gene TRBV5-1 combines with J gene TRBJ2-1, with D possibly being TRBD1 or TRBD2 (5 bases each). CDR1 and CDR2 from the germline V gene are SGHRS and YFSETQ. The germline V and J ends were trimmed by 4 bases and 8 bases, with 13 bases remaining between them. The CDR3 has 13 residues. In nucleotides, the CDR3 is TGCGCCAGCAGCGGTGGGACGGCCCATGAGCAGTTCTTC. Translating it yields CASSGGTAHEQFF.

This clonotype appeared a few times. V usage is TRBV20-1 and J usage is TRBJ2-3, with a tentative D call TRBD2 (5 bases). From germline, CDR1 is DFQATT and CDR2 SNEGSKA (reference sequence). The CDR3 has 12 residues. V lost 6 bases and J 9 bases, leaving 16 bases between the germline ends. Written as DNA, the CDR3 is TGCAGTGCGGAACGGGTGGAGGTGACGCAGTATTTT. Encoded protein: CSAERVEVTQYF.

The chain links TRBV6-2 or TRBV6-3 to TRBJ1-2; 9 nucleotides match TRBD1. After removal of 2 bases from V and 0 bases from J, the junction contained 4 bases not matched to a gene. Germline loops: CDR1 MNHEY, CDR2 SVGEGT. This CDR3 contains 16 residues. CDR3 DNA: TGTGCCAGCAGTTACGTGGGACAGGGAGCTAACTATGGCTACACCTTC. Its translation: CASSYVGQGANYGYTF.